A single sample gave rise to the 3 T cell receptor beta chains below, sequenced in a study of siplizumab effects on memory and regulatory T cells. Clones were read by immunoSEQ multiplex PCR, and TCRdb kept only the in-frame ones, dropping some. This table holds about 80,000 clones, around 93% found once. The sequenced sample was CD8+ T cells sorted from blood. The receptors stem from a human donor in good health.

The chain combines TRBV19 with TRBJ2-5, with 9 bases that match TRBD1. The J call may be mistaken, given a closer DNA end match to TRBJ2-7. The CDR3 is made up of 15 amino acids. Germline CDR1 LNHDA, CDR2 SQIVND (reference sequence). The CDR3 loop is CASSILGTGNYEQYF. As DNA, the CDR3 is TGTGCCAGTAGTATTCTGGGGACAGGGAATTACGAGCAGTACTTC.

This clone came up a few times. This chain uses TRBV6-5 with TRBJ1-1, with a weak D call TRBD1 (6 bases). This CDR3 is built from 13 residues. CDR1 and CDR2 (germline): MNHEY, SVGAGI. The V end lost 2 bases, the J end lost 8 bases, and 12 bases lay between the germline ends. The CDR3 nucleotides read TGTGCCAGCAGTTACACAGCGGGACAAGAAGCTTTCTTT. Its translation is CASSYTAGQEAFF.

In DNA form, the CDR3 reads TGCGCCAGCAGATCAAAACGGGACAGGGGTACTGAAGCTTTCTTT. It encodes CASRSKRDRGTEAFF. The rearrangement uses TRBV5-1 and TRBJ1-1; TRBD1 agrees at 10 bases. The J segment lost 5 bases and the V segment lost 5 bases, leaving 9 bases of the junction unmatched. Germline CDR1 is SGHRS and CDR2 is YFSETQ. CDR3 length: 15 residues.